Listed below are T cell receptor beta chains from one sample, sequenced in a study of blood T cells in healthy people across ages. TCRdb processed the 5' RACE reads anew with MiXCR; each CDR3 protein has one entry. The table has more than 650,000 distinct CDR3 sequences, 25% to 30% seen once; the top ten hold around 3%. This sample was shared with a second study, whose subject was T cells of mothers and their children.

Sequencing input: blood. The receptors derive from a boy between 10 and 17 years old in good health. Each CDR3 is given with its conserved first and last residue. D genes are given only for firm matches. Clone size appears in some rows only: once, few, many, or a class for an expanded clone.

clone size	D gene	V gene	J gene	CDR3 length	CDR3 protein	CDR3 DNA
few	NA	TRBV30	TRBJ1-2	10	CAWSQRGYTF	TGTGCCTGGAGCCAACGTGGCTACACCTTC
few	NA	TRBV20-1	TRBJ2-5	13	CSARPTGQETQYF	TGCAGTGCTAGACCGACAGGACAAGAGACCCAGTACTTC
few	TRBD1	TRBV6-5	TRBJ1-1	18	CASSYTVPTRGSRFGAFF	TGTGCCAGCAGTTACACCGTCCCCACCAGGGGGTCCAGATTTGGGGCTTTCTTT
NA	NA	TRBV3-1	TRBJ2-1	14	CASSPTRPQPEQFF	TGTGCCAGCAGCCCCACTAGACCCCAGCCTGAGCAGTTCTTC
NA	NA	TRBV5-1	TRBJ1-6	17	CASSLRAAAGHNSPLHF	TGCGCCAGCAGCTTGCGCGCAGCCGCAGGTCATAATTCACCCCTCCACTTT
NA	TRBD1	TRBV20-1	TRBJ2-6	16	CSAGDRASTGANVLTF	TGCAGTGCAGGGGACAGGGCGTCAACGGGGGCCAACGTCCTGACTTTC
NA	NA	TRBV29-1	TRBJ1-6	12	CSAGHLDSPLHF	TGCAGCGCGGGACACCTAGATTCACCCCTCCACTTT
few	TRBD1	TRBV13	TRBJ2-5	15	CASSRWTGAGETQYF	TGTGCCAGCAGCAGATGGACAGGGGCGGGGGAGACCCAGTACTTC
NA	NA	TRBV5-1	TRBJ1-4	16	CASSLGGAQTNEKLFF	TGCGCCAGCAGCTTGGGGGGGGCGCAAACCAATGAAAAACTGTTTTTT
NA	NA	TRBV9	TRBJ1-3	15	CASSASQGSGNTIYF	TGTGCCAGCAGCGCGTCTCAGGGATCTGGAAACACCATATATTTT
NA	NA	TRBV4-1	TRBJ2-1	15	CASSHPAAGRNEQFF	TGCGCCAGCAGCCATCCGGCAGCCGGTCGGAATGAGCAGTTCTTC
NA	TRBD2	TRBV6-6	TRBJ2-5	18	CASSIAGVQSLRLETQYF	TGTGCCAGCAGTATAGCGGGAGTACAGTCGTTAAGGTTGGAGACCCAGTACTTC
NA	NA	TRBV6-5	TRBJ2-7	11	CASSTPVEQYF	TGTGCCAGCAGTACCCCCGTCGAGCAGTACTTC
NA	NA	TRBV28	TRBJ1-1	14	CASSFGGRITEAFF	TGTGCCAGCAGTTTCGGGGGAAGGATCACTGAAGCTTTCTTT
NA	NA	TRBV12-3/TRBV12-4	TRBJ2-2	14	CASNRHPNTGELFF	TGTGCCAGCAATCGACACCCGAACACCGGGGAGCTGTTTTTT
NA	NA	TRBV2	TRBJ1-6	15	CASSDRRRLNSPLHF	TGTGCCAGCAGTGATAGGCGGAGGCTCAATTCACCCCTCCACTTT
NA	TRBD1	TRBV5-5	TRBJ1-3	16	CASSLPRTGSGNTIYF	TGTGCCAGCAGCTTGCCGCGGACAGGGAGCGGAAACACCATATATTTT
NA	NA	TRBV30	TRBJ2-7	11	CAWNRRHGQYF	TGTGCCTGGAACAGAAGACACGGGCAGTACTTC
NA	TRBD1	TRBV4-1	TRBJ2-3	14	CASTQTGNTDTQYF	TGCGCCAGCACCCAGACAGGGAACACAGATACGCAGTATTTT